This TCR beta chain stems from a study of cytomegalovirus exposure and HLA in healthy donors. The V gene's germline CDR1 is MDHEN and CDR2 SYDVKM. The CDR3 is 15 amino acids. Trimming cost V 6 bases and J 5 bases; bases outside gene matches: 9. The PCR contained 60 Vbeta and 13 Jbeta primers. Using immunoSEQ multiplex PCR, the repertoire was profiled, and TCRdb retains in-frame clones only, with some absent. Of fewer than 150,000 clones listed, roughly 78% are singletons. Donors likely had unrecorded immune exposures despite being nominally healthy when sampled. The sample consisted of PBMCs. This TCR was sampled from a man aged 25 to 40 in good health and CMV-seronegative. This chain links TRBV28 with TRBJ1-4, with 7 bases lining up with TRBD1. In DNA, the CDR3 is TGTGCCAGCAGCCTGGGGCAGGGACAGAATGAAAAACTGTTTTTT. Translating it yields CASSLGQGQNEKLFF.